Each of the 27 T cell receptor beta chains below was sequenced from the same sample in a study of blood T cell repertoires in COVID-19. Measured with immunoSEQ multiplex PCR; TCRdb has only the in-frame clones, and not every one. Found here are fewer than 80,000 clones, around 89% of them singletons; the top ten hold 15% to 20%. What was sequenced was peripheral blood. The source is a human donor in a cohort sampled during active COVID-19.

The chain carries TRBV7-9 and TRBJ2-2; D not resolved. The CDR3 has 17 residues. V lost 5 bases to trimming and J lost 1 base, with 17 bases between them. Germline CDR1 reads SEHNR; CDR2 reads FQNEAQ (reference sequence). CDR3 sequence reads: CASSVAATNKNTGELFF. CDR3 coding DNA: TGTGCCAGCAGCGTCGCGGCTACCAATAAGAACACCGGGGAGCTGTTTTTT. The full variable domain, its missing parts supplied by reference TRBV7-9 and TRBJ2-2, is DTGVSQNPRHKITKRGQNVTFRCDPISEHNRLYWYRQTLGQGPEFLTYFQNEAQLEKSRLLSDRFSAERPKGSFSTLEIQRTEQGDSAMYLCASSVAATNKNTGELFFGEGSRLTVL.

The rearrangement uses TRBV5-6 and TRBJ2-3; 8 bases line up with TRBD1. Trimming removed 4 bases from V and 1 base from J; junction bases left unmatched: 2. Germline lookup yields CDR1 SGHDT and CDR2 YYEEEE. This CDR3 has 14 amino acids. As DNA, the CDR3 is TGTGCCAGCAGCCCGACAGGGGGCACAGATACGCAGTATTTT. Translating it yields CASSPTGGTDTQYF. The variable domain in full, completed from reference TRBV5-6 and TRBJ2-3, reads DAGVTQSPTHLIKTRGQQVTLRCSPKSGHDTVSWYQQALGQGPQFIFQYYEEEERQRGNFPDRFSGHQFPNYSSELNVNALLLGDSALYLCASSPTGGTDTQYFGPGTRLTVL.

This clone was detected a few times. This chain joins TRBV6-2 or TRBV6-3 and TRBJ1-5; unclear D gene. This CDR3 region has 16 residues. Trimming removed 1 base at V and 0 bases at J, with 10 bases between. Germline V gives CDR1 MNHEY, CDR2 SVGEGT. This CDR3 reads CASSYFSQVSNQPQHF. The CDR3 nucleotides are TGTGCCAGCAGTTACTTCAGTCAGGTTAGCAATCAGCCCCAGCATTTT.

This clone came up a few times. V and J are TRBV15 and TRBJ2-3; no firm D call. Germline V gives CDR1 LNHNV, CDR2 YYDKDF (reference sequence). The CDR3 length is 12 residues. Trimming shortened V by 5 bases and J by 2 bases, and 5 bases separated the two germline ends. CDR3 protein: CATSLLTDTQYF. The CDR3 DNA reads as TGTGCCACCAGCTTACTCACAGATACGCAGTATTTT.

The V gene is TRBV3-1 (or the pseudogene TRBV3-2), the J gene TRBJ2-3; weak D call: TRBD1 (6 bases). Trimming took 2 bases from V and 2 from J, leaving 8 bases between them. This CDR3 is 14 amino acids long. Germline V gene sequence: CDR1 LGHDT, CDR2 YNNKEL (reference sequence). This CDR3 reads CASSQRTVTDTQYF. CDR3 DNA: TGTGCCAGCAGCCAACGGACAGTCACAGATACGCAGTATTTT.

This sequence joins TRBV27 and TRBJ2-5, with D tentatively TRBD1 (5 bases). CDR3 length equals 15 residues. The germline V and J ends were trimmed by 0 bases and 5 bases, with 13 bases remaining between them. Germline V CDR1 and CDR2: MNHEY, SMNVEV (reference sequence). This CDR3 reads CASSLSWQGLETQYF. The CDR3 nucleotides are TGTGCCAGCAGTTTATCGTGGCAGGGCTTGGAGACCCAGTACTTC.

The V call is TRBV18, the J call TRBJ2-1; TRBD2 aligns across 15 bases. Germline CDR1 is KGHSH and CDR2 is LQKENI. The trim removed 5 bases at V and 0 bases at J, leaving 11 bases unmatched. The CDR3 is 20 amino acids. The CDR3 coding sequence is TGTGCCAGCTCATTCACTCGGACTAGCGGGGGGGAGAGCTCCTACAATGAGCAGTTCTTC. Amino acids: CASSFTRTSGGESSYNEQFF.

The rearrangement links TRBV19 to TRBJ1-6; maybe TRBD1 (6 bases). The CDR3 runs to 15 residues. Trimming took off 3 bases at V and 4 bases at J, with 10 bases between the two ends. CDR1 is LNHDA and CDR2 is SQIVND in the germline V gene (reference sequence). CDR3 loop: CASSIRDTYNSPLHF. DNA of the CDR3: TGTGCCAGTAGTATCCGGGACACTTATAATTCACCCCTCCACTTT.

The chain combines TRBV24-1 with TRBJ2-1, with TRBD2 identical over 10 bases. Germline assignment: CDR1 KGHDR and CDR2 SFDVKD. V lost 6 bases and J lost 5; bases outside the gene matches: 6. CDR3 length: 15 amino acids. The CDR3 loop is CATSMSGLAHNEQFF. As DNA, the CDR3 is TGTGCCACCAGTATGTCGGGACTAGCGCACAATGAGCAGTTCTTC.

This chain uses TRBV4-1 with TRBJ2-5; TRBD2 might be the D (6 bases). Per germline, CDR1 MGHRA and CDR2 YSYEKL. Deletions cut 3 bases from V and 3 bases from J, with 11 bases between. The CDR3 extends over 14 amino acids. Here the CDR3 reads CASSQALAEETQYF. DNA for the CDR3: TGCGCCAGCAGCCAGGCCTTAGCGGAAGAGACCCAGTACTTC.

The chain employs TRBV19 and TRBJ2-1; 11 positions match TRBD2. This CDR3 region has 15 residues. Germline V lookup: CDR1 LNHDA, CDR2 SQIVND (reference sequence). The V gene end was trimmed by 6 bases and the J gene end by 2 bases; junction bases not matched to a gene: 3. The CDR3 loop is CASRKTSGTYNEQFF. CDR3 bases: TGTGCCAGTAGAAAGACTAGCGGGACCTACAATGAGCAGTTCTTC.

The chain combines TRBV4-2 with TRBJ2-7; 9 positions match TRBD1. The CDR3 consists of 16 residues. J lost 2 bases, V lost 0 bases, and 5 bases had no gene match. The germline gives CDR1 LGHNA, CDR2 YNFKEQ. Here the CDR3 DNA reads TGTGCCAGCAGCCAAGAGCCCGGGACAGGGCCCTACGAGCAGTACTTC. Translating it yields CASSQEPGTGPYEQYF.

V is TRBV28 and J is TRBJ2-7, with D perhaps TRBD1 (5 bases). The CDR3 is made up of 15 amino acids. V was trimmed by 3 bases and J by 7 bases, leaving 19 bases between them. Per the germline V gene, CDR1 is MDHEN and CDR2 is SYDVKM. The CDR3 loop reads CASSLQGTTSSEQYF. The CDR3 DNA follows: TGTGCCAGCAGTTTGCAGGGCACCACTTCGAGTGAGCAGTACTTC.

The chain is built from TRBV9 and TRBJ2-2, with 9 bases identical to TRBD1. The CDR3 is 16 residues long. Germline V gene data show CDR1 as SGDLS and CDR2 as YYNGEE. Trimming at V came to 3 bases and at J to 2 bases, leaving 5 bases not matched to a gene. CDR3 loop: CASSARQGGNTGELFF. The DNA of the CDR3 is TGTGCCAGCAGCGCCCGACAGGGGGGAAACACCGGGGAGCTGTTTTTT.

The chain couples TRBV11-2 to TRBJ2-5, with no clear D. V shed 0 bases and J shed 1 base, with 3 bases lying between them. Germline V gene lookup returns CDR1 SGHAT and CDR2 FQNNGV. The CDR3 has 13 amino acids. CDR3 residues: CASSLERQETQYF. CDR3 bases: TGTGCCAGCAGCTTAGAGCGCCAAGAGACCCAGTACTTC.

J is TRBJ1-2 and V is TRBV6-5; 10 bases fit TRBD1. With V trimmed by 6 bases and J by 8 bases, 9 bases remained unmatched. Germline CDR1 MNHEY, CDR2 SVGAGI. CDR3 length: 14 amino acids. CDR3 in DNA: TGTGCCAGCAGAGCCGGGGACAGGGGAGGCGGCTACACCTTC. Translating gives CASRAGDRGGGYTF.

V is TRBV4-1 and J is TRBJ1-2; unclear D gene. Germline V gives CDR1 MGHRA, CDR2 YSYEKL. Trimming took off 0 bases at V and 2 bases at J, with 10 bases between the two ends. There are 15 residues in the CDR3. This CDR3 reads CASSQERGLNYGYTF. CDR3 coding DNA: TGCGCCAGCAGCCAAGAACGCGGTTTGAACTATGGCTACACCTTC.

The CDR3 protein is CASSGDGRARYEQYF. The CDR3 DNA is TGCGCCAGCAGTGGGGACGGGAGGGCCAGGTACGAGCAGTACTTC. The chain has TRBV10-1 and TRBJ2-7; 8 bases are a match to TRBD2. J lost 4 bases, V lost 4 bases, and 9 bases had no gene match. Germline V CDR1 and CDR2: WNHNN, SYGVQD (reference sequence). This CDR3 region has 15 residues.

V is TRBV10-2 and J is TRBJ2-3; 8 positions agree with TRBD2. CDR1 is WSHSY and CDR2 is SAAADI in the germline V gene. This CDR3 spans 15 amino acids. The V and J ends lost 6 bases and 0 bases, in that order; junction bases with no gene match: 5. The CDR3 region has the DNA TGCGCCAGCAGAGATAGCGGGACTAGCACAGATACGCAGTATTTT. Its translation: CASRDSGTSTDTQYF.

The chain is built from TRBV28 and TRBJ1-4; the D gene is possibly TRBD1 (5 bases). Trimming took 5 bases from V and 0 from J, leaving 10 bases between them. Germline CDR1 is MDHEN and CDR2 is SYDVKM. This CDR3 contains 15 residues. The CDR3 protein is CASSQTGTTNEKLFF. CDR3 nucleotide sequence: TGTGCCAGCAGTCAAACAGGAACAACTAATGAAAAACTGTTTTTT.

CDR3 in DNA: TGTGCCAGCTCTGTCGGGGGTCAGCCCCAGCATTTT. Protein product: CASSVGGQPQHF. The chain combines TRBV18 with TRBJ1-5, with D maybe TRBD1 (5 bases). Germline V gene data show CDR1 as KGHSH and CDR2 as LQKENI. This CDR3 spans 12 amino acids. Deletions cut 6 bases from V and 6 bases from J, with 9 bases between.

The rearrangement joins TRBV10-3 to TRBJ2-7, with TRBD1 matching over 8 bases. The CDR3 runs to 15 residues. Trimming removed 6 bases from V and 3 bases from J; junction bases left unmatched: 10. Looked up from germline, CDR1 is ENHRY and CDR2 is SYGVKD. CDR3 residues: CAIRAPATGGYEQYF. CDR3 DNA sequence: TGTGCCATCAGGGCGCCGGCCACAGGGGGCTACGAGCAGTACTTC.

The rearrangement joins TRBV7-3 to TRBJ1-6; D possibly corresponds to TRBD1 (5 bases). Germline CDR1 and CDR2: SGHTA and FQGTGA. Trimming removed 3 bases at V and 3 bases at J, with 6 bases between. The CDR3 spans 14 residues. The CDR3 spells CASSLGLYNSPLHF. The CDR3 DNA reads TGTGCCAGCAGCTTGGGACTCTATAATTCACCCCTCCACTTT.

This clone was detected many times. The chain recombines TRBV27 with TRBJ2-6; D perhaps matches TRBD1 (6 bases). Germline V gene data show CDR1 as MNHEY and CDR2 as SMNVEV (reference sequence). The CDR3 covers 18 residues. The V end lost 8 bases, the J end lost 0 bases, and 20 bases lay between the germline ends. The CDR3 loop reads CASQRRGQTFSGANVLTF. The CDR3 nucleotides read TGTGCCAGCCAACGAAGGGGACAAACCTTCTCTGGGGCCAACGTCCTGACTTTC.

The chain joins TRBV10-3 to TRBJ2-7; possibly TRBD2 for D (5 bases). Germline V gene lookup returns CDR1 ENHRY and CDR2 SYGVKD. CDR3 length equals 14 residues. V was shortened by 0 bases and J by 0 bases, with 6 bases between the two germline ends. The CDR3 region is CAISESGSSYEQYF. CDR3 coding DNA: TGTGCCATCAGTGAGTCGGGGAGCTCCTACGAGCAGTACTTC.

Details on this clone: This same CDR3 is encoded by further DNA sequences in the sample. The chain uses TRBV5-1 and TRBJ2-1; no definite D call. This CDR3 spans 16 amino acids. Trimming cost V 1 base and J 0 bases, with 11 bases left between them. From germline, CDR1 is SGHRS and CDR2 YFSETQ. The CDR3 loop is CASSLTSGSSYNEQFF. The CDR3 region has the DNA TGCGCCAGCAGCTTGACTTCAGGTTCCTCCTACAATGAGCAGTTCTTC.

This chain joins TRBV18 and TRBJ2-7, with 8 bases identical to TRBD2. Germline lookup yields CDR1 KGHSH and CDR2 LQKENI. CDR3 length: 17 amino acids. V gave up 3 bases and J gave up 6 bases; unmatched junction bases: 16. CDR3 nucleotide sequence: TGTGCCAGCTCACCTTCTTTGGTGGCGGGGGGACGGGGCGAGCAGTACTTC. Translating it yields CASSPSLVAGGRGEQYF.